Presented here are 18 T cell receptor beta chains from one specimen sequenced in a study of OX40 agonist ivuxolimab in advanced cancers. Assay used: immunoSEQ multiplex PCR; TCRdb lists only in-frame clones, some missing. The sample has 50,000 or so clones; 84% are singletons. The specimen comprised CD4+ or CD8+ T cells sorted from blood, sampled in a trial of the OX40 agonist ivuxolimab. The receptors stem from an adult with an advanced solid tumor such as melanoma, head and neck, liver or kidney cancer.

The CDR3: CASSLRGGNTGELFF. Written as DNA, the CDR3 is TGTGCCAGCAGCTTACGCGGGGGGAACACCGGGGAGCTGTTTTTT. The J gene is TRBJ2-2, the V gene TRBV7-2, with 7 positions matching TRBD2. J lost 1 base, V lost 2 bases, and 1 base had no gene match. The germline gives CDR1 SGHTA, CDR2 FQGNSA. The CDR3 has 15 residues.

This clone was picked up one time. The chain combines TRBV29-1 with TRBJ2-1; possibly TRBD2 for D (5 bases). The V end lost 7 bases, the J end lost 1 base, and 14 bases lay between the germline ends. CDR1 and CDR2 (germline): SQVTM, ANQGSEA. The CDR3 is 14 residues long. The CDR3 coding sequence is TGCAGCGCGACCCGGGATATGTCCTACAATGAGCAGTTCTTC. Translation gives CSATRDMSYNEQFF.

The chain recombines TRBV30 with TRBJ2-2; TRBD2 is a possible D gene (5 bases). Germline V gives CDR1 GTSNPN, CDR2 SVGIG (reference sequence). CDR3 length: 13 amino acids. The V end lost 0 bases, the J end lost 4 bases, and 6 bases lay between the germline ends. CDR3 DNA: TGTGCCTGGAGTGTACGGGGCACCGGGGAGCTGTTTTTT. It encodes CAWSVRGTGELFF.

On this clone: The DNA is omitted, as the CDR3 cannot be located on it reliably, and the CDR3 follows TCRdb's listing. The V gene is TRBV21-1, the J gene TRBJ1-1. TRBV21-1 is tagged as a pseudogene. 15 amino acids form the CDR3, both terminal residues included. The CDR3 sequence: CASSKWGTGNTEAFF.

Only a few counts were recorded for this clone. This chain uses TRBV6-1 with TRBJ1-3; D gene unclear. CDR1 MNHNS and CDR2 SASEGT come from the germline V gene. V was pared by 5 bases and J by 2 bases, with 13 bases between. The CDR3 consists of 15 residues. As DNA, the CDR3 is TGTGCCAGCAGTCTCAAGGGTCACACTGGAAACACCATATATTTT. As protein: CASSLKGHTGNTIYF.

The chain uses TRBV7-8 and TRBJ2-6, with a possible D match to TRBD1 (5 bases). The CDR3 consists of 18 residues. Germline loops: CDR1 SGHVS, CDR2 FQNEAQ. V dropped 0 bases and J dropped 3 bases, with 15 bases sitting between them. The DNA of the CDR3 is TGTGCCAGCAGCTTAGCGCTCAGGGTAGCTGGTGGGGCCAACGTCCTGACTTTC. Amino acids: CASSLALRVAGGANVLTF.

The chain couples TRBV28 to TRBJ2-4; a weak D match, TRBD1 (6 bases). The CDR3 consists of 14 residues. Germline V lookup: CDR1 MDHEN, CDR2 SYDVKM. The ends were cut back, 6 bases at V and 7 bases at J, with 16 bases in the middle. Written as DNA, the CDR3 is TGTGCCAGCAGCCCAACAGGGAGATGGAACATTCAGTACTTC. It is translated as CASSPTGRWNIQYF.

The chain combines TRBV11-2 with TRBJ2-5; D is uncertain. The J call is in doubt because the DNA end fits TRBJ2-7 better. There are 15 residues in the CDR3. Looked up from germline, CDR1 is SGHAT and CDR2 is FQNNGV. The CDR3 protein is CASSLTLVPLYEQYF. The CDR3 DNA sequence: TGTGCCAGCAGCTTAACGCTAGTCCCCCTCTACGAGCAGTACTTC.

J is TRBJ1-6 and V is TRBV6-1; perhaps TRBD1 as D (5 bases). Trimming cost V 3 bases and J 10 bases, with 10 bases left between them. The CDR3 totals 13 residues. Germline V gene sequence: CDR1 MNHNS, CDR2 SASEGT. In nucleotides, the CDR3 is TGTGCCAGCAGTGACCCGGACAAGTCACCCCTCCACTTT. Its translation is CASSDPDKSPLHF.

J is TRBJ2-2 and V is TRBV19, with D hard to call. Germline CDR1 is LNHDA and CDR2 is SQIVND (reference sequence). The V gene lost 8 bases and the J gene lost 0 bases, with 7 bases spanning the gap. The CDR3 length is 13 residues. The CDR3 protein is CASSDANTGELFF. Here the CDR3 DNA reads TGTGCCAGTTCGGACGCGAACACCGGGGAGCTGTTTTTT.

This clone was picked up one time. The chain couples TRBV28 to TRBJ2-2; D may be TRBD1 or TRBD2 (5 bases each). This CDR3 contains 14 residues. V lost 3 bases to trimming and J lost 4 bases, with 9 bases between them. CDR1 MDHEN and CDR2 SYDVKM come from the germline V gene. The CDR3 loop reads CASSFTRGTGELFF. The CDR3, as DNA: TGTGCCAGCAGTTTTACGAGGGGCACCGGGGAGCTGTTTTTT.

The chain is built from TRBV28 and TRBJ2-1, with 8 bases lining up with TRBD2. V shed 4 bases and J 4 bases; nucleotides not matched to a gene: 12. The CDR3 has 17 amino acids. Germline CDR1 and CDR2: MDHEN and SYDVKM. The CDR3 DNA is TGTGCCAGCAGTTCAGGCCGGAGGGGCGGGGGGTACAATGAGCAGTTCTTC. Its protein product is CASSSGRRGGGYNEQFF.

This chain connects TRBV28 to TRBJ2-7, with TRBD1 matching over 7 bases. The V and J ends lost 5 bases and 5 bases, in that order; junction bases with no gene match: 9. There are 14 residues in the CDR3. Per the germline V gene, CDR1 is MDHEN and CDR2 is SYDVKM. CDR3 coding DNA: TGTGCCAGCAGTCCCCCGACAGGGCGCAACGAGCAGTACTTC. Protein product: CASSPPTGRNEQYF. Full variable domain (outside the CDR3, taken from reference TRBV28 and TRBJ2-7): DVKVTQSSRYLVKRTGEKVFLECVQDMDHENMFWYRQDPGLGLRLIYFSYDVKMKEKGDIPEGYSVSREKKERFSLILESASTNQTSMYLCASSPPTGRNEQYFGPGTRLTVT.

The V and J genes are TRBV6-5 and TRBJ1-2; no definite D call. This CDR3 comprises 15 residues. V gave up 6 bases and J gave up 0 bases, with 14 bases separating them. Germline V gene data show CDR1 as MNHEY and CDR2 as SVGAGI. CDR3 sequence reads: CASSYTYTANYGYTF. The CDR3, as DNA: TGTGCCAGCAGCTACACTTACACGGCTAACTATGGCTACACCTTC.

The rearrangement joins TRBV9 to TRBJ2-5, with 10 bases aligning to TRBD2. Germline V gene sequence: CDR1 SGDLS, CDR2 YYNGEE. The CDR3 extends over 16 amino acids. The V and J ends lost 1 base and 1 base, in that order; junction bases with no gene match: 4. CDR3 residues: CASSVTSGVRQETQYF. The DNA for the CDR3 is TGTGCCAGCAGCGTAACTAGCGGGGTCCGCCAAGAGACCCAGTACTTC.

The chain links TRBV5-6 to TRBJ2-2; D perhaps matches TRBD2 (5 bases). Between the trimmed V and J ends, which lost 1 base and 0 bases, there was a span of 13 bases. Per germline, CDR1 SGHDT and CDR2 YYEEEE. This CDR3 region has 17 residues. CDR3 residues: CASSLIGVRSNTGELFF. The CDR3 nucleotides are TGTGCCAGCAGCTTGATCGGGGTTAGATCGAACACCGGGGAGCTGTTTTTT.

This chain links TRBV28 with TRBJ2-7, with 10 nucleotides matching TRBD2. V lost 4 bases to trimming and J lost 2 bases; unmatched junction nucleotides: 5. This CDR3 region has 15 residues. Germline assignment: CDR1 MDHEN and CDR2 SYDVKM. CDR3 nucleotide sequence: TGTGCCAGCAGTTACGGACTAGCGGAGACCTACGAGCAGTACTTC. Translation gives CASSYGLAETYEQYF.

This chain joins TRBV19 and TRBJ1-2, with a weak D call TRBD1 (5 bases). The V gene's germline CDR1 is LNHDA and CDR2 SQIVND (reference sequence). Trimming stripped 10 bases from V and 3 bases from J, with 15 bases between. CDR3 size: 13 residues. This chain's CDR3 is CATTTQGDYGYTF. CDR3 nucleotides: TGTGCCACCACTACGCAGGGAGACTATGGCTACACCTTC.